This T cell receptor (beta chain) comes out of a study of beta chain features in type 1 diabetes. About the research overall: Cell yields, gender and age were similar in healthy donors and patients. In all, 107,917,701 sorted cells from all samples were analyzed. Study-level points and caveats: Significant though moderate, a shortening of TCRB CDR3s appeared in all four CD4+ subsets of Type 1 diabetes patients. With patients and controls alike, PCR might favor shorter templates to an equal degree.

CDR3 length equals 17 residues. The V end was cut by 0 bases, the J end by 0 bases, with 14 bases between. The germline CDR1 and CDR2 sequences are SGDLS and YYNGEE. This clone has more than one count but fewer than ten. Its antigen is not known. The investigators reverse transcribed all of the isolated RNA, so they sequenced expressed TCRB transcripts. TCRdb's table, derived via immunoSEQ multiplex PCR, lists solely in-frame clones and lacks some. The table includes approximately 160,000 clones, about 9.4% detected once. The chain employs TRBV9 and TRBJ2-3, with D perhaps matching TRBD2 (6 bases). Sequences were obtained from central memory CD4+ T cells from blood. This sequence was found in a young man with type 1 diabetes. The CDR3 sequence is CASSVEDGGKSTDTQYF. CDR3 nucleotide sequence: TGTGCCAGCAGCGTAGAGGATGGCGGGAAGAGCACAGATACGCAGTATTTT. Full variable domain (remainder filled in from reference TRBV9 and TRBJ2-3): DSGVTQTPKHLITATGQRVTLRCSPRSGDLSVYWYQQSLDQGLQFLIQYYNGEERAKGNILERFSAQQFPDLHSELNLSSLELGDSALYFCASSVEDGGKSTDTQYFGPGTRLTVL.